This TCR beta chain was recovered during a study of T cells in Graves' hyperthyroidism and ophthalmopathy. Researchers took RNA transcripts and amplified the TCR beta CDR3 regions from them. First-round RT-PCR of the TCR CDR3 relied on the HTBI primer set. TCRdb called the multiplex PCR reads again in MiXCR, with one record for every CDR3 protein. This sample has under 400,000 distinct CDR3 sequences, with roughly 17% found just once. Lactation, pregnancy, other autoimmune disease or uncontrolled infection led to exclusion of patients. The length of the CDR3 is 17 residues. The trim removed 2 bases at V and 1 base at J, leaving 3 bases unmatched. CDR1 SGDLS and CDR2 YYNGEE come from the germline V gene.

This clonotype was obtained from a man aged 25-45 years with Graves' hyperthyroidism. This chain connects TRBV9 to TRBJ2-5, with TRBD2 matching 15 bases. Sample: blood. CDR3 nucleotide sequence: TGTGCCAGCAGCGTCGGGACTAGCGGGAGGTCCCAAGAGACCCAGTACTTC. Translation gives CASSVGTSGRSQETQYF.